This entry concerns a single T cell receptor (beta chain). Its target is unknown. This record belongs to a study of OX40 agonist ivuxolimab in advanced cancers. Looking at the study overall: Patients were treated with intravenous ivuxolimab, dosed at 0.01 to 10 mg/kg and infused every 2 weeks.

Notes on the study in general: At 0.1 to 3.0 mg/kg, clonal expansion of CD4+ and CD8+ blood T cells had occurred by week 6.

Generated by immunoSEQ multiplex PCR, the TCRdb table keeps only in-frame clones and is missing some. The repertoire holds about 54,000 clones, with around 89% as singletons. The source was CD4+ or CD8+ T cells sorted from blood, collected in a trial of the OX40 agonist ivuxolimab. The clonotype comes from an adult with an advanced solid tumor such as melanoma, head and neck, liver or kidney cancer.

The CDR3 region has the DNA TGTGCCAGTAGCTTGGAGCCGGGTGGGAGTTTCGGGGAGCTGTTTTTT. Protein product: CASSLEPGGSFGELFF. The V call is TRBV19, the J call TRBJ2-2; a weak D match, TRBD2 (5 bases). Per germline, CDR1 LNHDA and CDR2 SQIVND (reference sequence). The CDR3 totals 16 residues. V was trimmed by 6 bases and J by 7 bases, leaving 21 bases between them.